This TCR beta chain was documented in a study of response to subunit inactivated influenza vaccine. Each CDR3 protein is one row after TCRdb ran MiXCR on the RT-PCR reads. This sample has roughly 620,000 distinct CDR3 sequences; roughly 12% occur once, and the top ten carry more than 9.5%. Germline values: CDR1 SGHAT, CDR2 FQNNGV. The ends were cut back, 0 bases at V and 5 bases at J, with 7 bases in the middle. The length of the CDR3 is 13 residues. This sample also belongs to another study, concerning T cells expressing NK-cell markers. That paper notes: TCR beta cDNA was generated via 5'RACE template switching incorporating UMIs. It was sorted CD3+CD56-NKG2C+, CD3+CD56+NKG2C- and CD3+CD56+NKG2C+ T cells that provided the TCR beta repertoires. With respect to HCMV, seven of the eight sequenced donors were seropositive, and one was seronegative. The share of CD8+ T cells held by dominant NKG2C+ clonotypes was about 1.0-7.5% in several donors. Uncertainty persisted over the HCMV specificity of expanded NKG2C+ T cell clones.

This specimen consisted of PBMCs from blood, obtained on the day of vaccination. This receptor was identified in a man over 45 who received an inactivated influenza vaccine. This chain uses TRBV11-2 with TRBJ1-2; the D gene is possibly TRBD1 (5 bases). In DNA form, the CDR3 reads TGTGCCAGCAGCTTAGATGACAGTTATGGCTACACCTTC. Residues: CASSLDDSYGYTF.